One T cell receptor beta chain is described in this entry. Its target is unknown. This specimen belongs to a study of blood T cells in healthy people across ages. Study-wide results and caveats: Long-lived and aged donors differed, with more naive CD4+ cells and higher diversity in the long-lived. Investigators viewed diversity estimates from one million T cells as underestimates, the study reported.

The CDR3 covers 13 residues. Germline trimming cut 4 bases from V and 6 bases from J; bases unmatched to any gene: 4. Germline V gene lookup returns CDR1 DFQATT and CDR2 SNEGSKA (reference sequence). Next came a second PCR, run for roughly 6 to 11 cycles, which used a sample-barcoded 5' primer along with a J-beta primer mix. TCRdb re-called the 5' RACE reads with MiXCR, one entry per CDR3 protein. The sample contains 790,000 or so distinct CDR3 sequences, roughly 46% of which appear only once. Sample: blood. The chain combines TRBV20-1 with TRBJ2-3, with 10 bases identical to TRBD2. The TCR was taken from a man older than 75 in good health. CDR3 in DNA: TGCAGTGCTAACCTAGCGGGAGCGGATACGCAGTATTTT. Amino acids: CSANLAGADTQYF.